This T cell receptor (beta chain) was profiled in a study of cytomegalovirus exposure and HLA in healthy donors. The study's findings and limits: For TCR beta chains, V- and J-gene trimming was later linked to a missense DCLRE1C variant.

It was with 60 Vbeta and 13 Jbeta primers that the PCR ran. Sequencing was performed with immunoSEQ multiplex PCR; in TCRdb, only in-frame clones are kept and a portion is missing. The sample records about 160,000 clones, roughly 80% being singletons. Per germline, CDR1 LGHNA and CDR2 YSLEER. Trimming removed 0 bases from V and 4 bases from J, with 15 bases in between. The CDR3 is made up of 16 amino acids. Turning to this clone: Its antigen is not identified.

The chain links TRBV4-3 to TRBJ1-2; D is ambiguous. Sequenced material: PBMCs. This clonotype originated in a man between 18 and 29 years old in good health and CMV-seronegative. The CDR3 here is CASSQDGMAAPYGYTF. In DNA, the CDR3 is TGCGCCAGCAGCCAAGATGGCATGGCGGCCCCCTATGGCTACACCTTC.